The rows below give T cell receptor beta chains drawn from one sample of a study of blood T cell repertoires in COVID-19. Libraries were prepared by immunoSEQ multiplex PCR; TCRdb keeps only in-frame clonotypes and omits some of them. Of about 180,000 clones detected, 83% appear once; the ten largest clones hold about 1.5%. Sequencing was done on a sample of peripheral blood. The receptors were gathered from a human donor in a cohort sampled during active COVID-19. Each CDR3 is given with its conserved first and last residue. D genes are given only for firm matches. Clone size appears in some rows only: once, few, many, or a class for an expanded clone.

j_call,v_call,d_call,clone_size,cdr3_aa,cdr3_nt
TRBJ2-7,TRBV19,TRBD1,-,CASSANRPTGGASYEQYF,TGTGCCAGTAGTGCAAACCGCCCGACAGGGGGCGCATCCTACGAGCAGTACTTC
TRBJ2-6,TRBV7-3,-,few,CASSFGSPGANVLTF,TGTGCCAGCAGCTTCGGGTCCCCTGGGGCCAACGTCCTGACTTTC
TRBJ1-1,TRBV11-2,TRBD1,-,CASSPLTGDLNTEAFF,TGTGCCAGCAGCCCACTGACAGGGGACCTGAACACTGAAGCTTTCTTT
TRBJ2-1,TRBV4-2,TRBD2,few,CASSQDGGDYNEQFF,TGTGCCAGCAGCCAAGACGGGGGGGACTACAATGAGCAGTTCTTC
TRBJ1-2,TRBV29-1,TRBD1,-,CSDLQGTYGYTF,TGCAGCGACCTACAGGGGACCTATGGCTACACCTTC
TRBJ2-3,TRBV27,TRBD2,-,CASSPWTSGTDTQYF,TGTGCCAGCAGCCCTTGGACTAGCGGCACAGATACGCAGTATTTT
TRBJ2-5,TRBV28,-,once,CASSLLGGEYQETQYF,TGTGCCAGCAGTTTATTGGGGGGAGAGTACCAAGAGACCCAGTACTTC
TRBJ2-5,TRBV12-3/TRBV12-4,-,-,CASTKVSGETQYF,TGTGCCAGCACCAAGGTTTCAGGAGAGACCCAGTACTTC
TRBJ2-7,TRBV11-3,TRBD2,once,CASSPGTSEQYF,TGTGCCAGCAGCCCCGGGACTAGCGAGCAGTACTTC
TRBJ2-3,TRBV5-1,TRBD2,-,CASSLLAGTFPDTQYF,TGCGCCAGCAGCTTACTAGCGGGGACTTTCCCAGATACGCAGTATTTT
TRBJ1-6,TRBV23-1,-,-,CASSQTPRVLSILLHF,TGCGCCAGCAGTCAAACCCCTCGAGTATTATCCATCCTTCTCCACTTT
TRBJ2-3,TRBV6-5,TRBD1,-,CASRNKQGLTQYF,TGTGCCAGCAGGAACAAACAGGGGCTTACGCAGTATTTT
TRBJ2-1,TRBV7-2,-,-,CASSLADNRVGEQFF,TGTGCCAGCAGCTTAGCAGATAACAGGGTCGGTGAGCAGTTCTTC
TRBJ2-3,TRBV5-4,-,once,CASSDTGGDTQYF,TGTGCCAGCAGCGACACAGGTGGGGATACGCAGTATTTT
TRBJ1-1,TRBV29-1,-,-,CSVGQMNTEAFF,TGCAGCGTTGGGCAGATGAACACTGAAGCTTTCTTT
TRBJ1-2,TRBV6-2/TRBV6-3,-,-,CASSQYRVGDGYTF,TGTGCCAGCAGTCAGTACAGGGTCGGGGATGGCTACACCTTC
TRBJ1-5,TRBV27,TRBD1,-,CASRGQGPGPQHF,TGTGCCAGCAGAGGACAGGGCCCAGGGCCCCAGCATTTT
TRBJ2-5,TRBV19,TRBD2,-,CASRVGGAGPQETQYF,TGTGCCAGTCGAGTCGGGGGGGCGGGTCCACAAGAGACCCAGTACTTC
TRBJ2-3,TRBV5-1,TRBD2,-,CASRLTSVADTQYF,TGCGCCAGCAGGCTGACTAGCGTGGCAGATACGCAGTATTTT
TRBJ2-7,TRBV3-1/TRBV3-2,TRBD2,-,CASSRLAGEVEQYF,TGTGCCAGCAGCCGACTAGCGGGAGAGGTCGAGCAGTACTTC
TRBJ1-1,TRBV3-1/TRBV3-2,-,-,CASSQGAMNTEAFF,TGTGCCAGCAGCCAGGGGGCGATGAACACTGAAGCTTTCTTT
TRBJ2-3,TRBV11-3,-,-,CASSPEVSPDTQYF,TGTGCCAGCAGCCCAGAGGTCTCGCCAGATACGCAGTATTTT
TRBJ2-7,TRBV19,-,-,CASRGGIYEQYF,TGTGCCAGCAGGGGCGGAATCTACGAGCAGTACTTC
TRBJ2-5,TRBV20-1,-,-,CSASAPVGEETQYF,TGCAGTGCAAGTGCGCCAGTTGGAGAAGAGACCCAGTACTTC
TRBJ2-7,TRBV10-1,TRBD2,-,CASSGQRDYEQYF,TGCGCCAGCAGTGGTCAGCGGGACTACGAGCAGTACTTC
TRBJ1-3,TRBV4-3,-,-,CASSQPGTFPGNTIYF,TGCGCCAGCAGTCAGCCCGGGACTTTTCCTGGAAACACCATATATTTT
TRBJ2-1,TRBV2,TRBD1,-,CASSEVDRGGNEQFF,TGTGCCAGCAGTGAGGTGGACAGGGGCGGAAATGAGCAGTTCTTC
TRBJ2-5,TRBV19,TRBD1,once,CASSNRQGSETQYF,TGTGCCAGTAGTAACAGACAGGGGAGCGAGACCCAGTACTTC
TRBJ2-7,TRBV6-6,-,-,CASNQGNNYEQYF,TGTGCCAGCAATCAGGGGAACAACTACGAGCAGTACTTC
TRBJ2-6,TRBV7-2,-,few,CAFPGSSLSGANVLTF,TGTGCCTTTCCGGGTTCCTCCCTCTCTGGGGCCAACGTCCTGACTTTC
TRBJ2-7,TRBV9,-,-,CASSANTGLTLYEQYF,TGTGCCAGCAGCGCCAATACAGGGCTGACCCTCTACGAGCAGTACTTC
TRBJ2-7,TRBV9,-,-,CASNNLGAYEQYF,TGTGCCAGCAATAACTTAGGGGCCTACGAGCAGTACTTC
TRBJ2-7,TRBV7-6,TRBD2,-,CASSLWKAGGSNEQYF,TGTGCCAGCAGCCTCTGGAAAGCGGGGGGTTCCAACGAGCAGTACTTC
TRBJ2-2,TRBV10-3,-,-,CAFARGAGTGELFF,TGTGCCTTCGCTCGGGGGGCTGGCACCGGGGAGCTGTTTTTT
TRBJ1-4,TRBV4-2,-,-,CASSQEQGSNEKLFF,TGTGCCAGCAGCCAAGAACAGGGTTCTAATGAAAAACTGTTTTTT
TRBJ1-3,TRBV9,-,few,CASSFGQSGNTIYF,TGTGCCAGCAGCTTTGGACAGTCTGGAAACACCATATATTTT
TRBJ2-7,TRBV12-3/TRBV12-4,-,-,CASRGMYYEQYF,TGTGCCAGCAGGGGCATGTACTACGAGCAGTACTTC
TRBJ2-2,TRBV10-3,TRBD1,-,CAIRGTGDTGELFF,TGTGCCATCAGGGGGACAGGGGACACCGGGGAGCTGTTTTTT
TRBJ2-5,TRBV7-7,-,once,CASSFGIWETQYF,TGTGCTAGCAGCTTCGGGATTTGGGAGACCCAGTACTTC
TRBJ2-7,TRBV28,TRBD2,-,CASSRLAGEGSYEQYF,TGTGCCAGCAGCCGACTAGCGGGAGAGGGCTCCTACGAGCAGTACTTC